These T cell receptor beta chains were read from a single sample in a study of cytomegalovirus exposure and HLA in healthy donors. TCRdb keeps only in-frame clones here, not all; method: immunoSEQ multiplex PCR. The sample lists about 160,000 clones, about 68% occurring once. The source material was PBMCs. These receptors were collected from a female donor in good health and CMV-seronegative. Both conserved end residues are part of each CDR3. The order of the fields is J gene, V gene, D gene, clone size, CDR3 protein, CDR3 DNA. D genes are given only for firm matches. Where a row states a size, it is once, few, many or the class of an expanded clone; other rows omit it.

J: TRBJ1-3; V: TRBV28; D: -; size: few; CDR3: CASSSQGTGNTIYF; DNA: TGTGCCAGCAGTTCTCAGGGAACTGGAAACACCATATATTTT
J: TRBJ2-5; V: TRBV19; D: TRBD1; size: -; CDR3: CASSIGDSARETQYF; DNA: TGTGCCAGTAGTATAGGGGACAGTGCTCGAGAGACCCAGTACTTC
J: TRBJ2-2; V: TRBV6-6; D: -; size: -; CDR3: CAGGLNTGELFF; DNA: TGTGCCGGGGGACTTAACACCGGGGAGCTGTTTTTT
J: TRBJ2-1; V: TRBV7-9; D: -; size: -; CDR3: CASSLGGAGYEQFF; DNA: TGTGCCAGCAGCCTGGGGGGGGCCGGCTATGAGCAGTTCTTC
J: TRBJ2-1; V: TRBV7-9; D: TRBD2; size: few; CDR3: CASSLGLAGALGQFF; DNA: TGTGCCAGCAGCTTAGGACTAGCGGGAGCCCTAGGGCAGTTCTTC
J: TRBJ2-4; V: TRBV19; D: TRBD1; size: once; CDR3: CASSAAHRGETKNIQYF; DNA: TGTGCCAGTAGTGCTGCCCACAGGGGGGAAACCAAAAACATTCAGTACTTC
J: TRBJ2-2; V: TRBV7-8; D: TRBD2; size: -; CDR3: CASSLQRLAGPTGELFF; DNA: TGTGCCAGCAGCTTACAGAGACTAGCGGGGCCCACCGGGGAGCTGTTTTTT
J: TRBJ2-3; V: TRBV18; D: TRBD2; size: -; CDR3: CASSPRGLAEVDTQYF; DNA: TGTGCCAGCTCCCCCCGGGGACTAGCGGAAGTAGATACGCAGTATTTT
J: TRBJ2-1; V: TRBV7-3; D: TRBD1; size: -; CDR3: CASSPGTGVYNEQFF; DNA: TGTGCCAGCAGCCCCGGGACAGGGGTCTACAATGAGCAGTTCTTC
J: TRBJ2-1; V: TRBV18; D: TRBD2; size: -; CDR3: CASSPLDSGRGEFF; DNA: TGTGCCAGCTCACCGTTGGATAGCGGGCGAGGGGAGTTCTTC
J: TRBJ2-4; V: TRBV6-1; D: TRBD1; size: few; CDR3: CASSEMETGKNIQYF; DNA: TGTGCCAGCAGTGAAATGGAGACAGGGAAAAACATTCAGTACTTC
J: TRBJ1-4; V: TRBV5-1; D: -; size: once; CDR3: CASSARDFTEKLFF; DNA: TGCGCCAGCAGCGCCAGGGATTTTACCGAAAAACTGTTTTTT
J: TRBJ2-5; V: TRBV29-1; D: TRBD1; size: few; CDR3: CSVERGPGETQYF; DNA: TGCAGCGTTGAAAGGGGGCCCGGAGAGACCCAGTACTTC
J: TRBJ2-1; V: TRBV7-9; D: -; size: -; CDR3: CASSLEAWNEQFF; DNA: TGTGCCAGCAGCTTAGAAGCATGGAATGAGCAGTTCTTC
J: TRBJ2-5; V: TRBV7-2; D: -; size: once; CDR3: CASSTGGVETQYF; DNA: TGTGCCAGCAGCACCGGTGGAGTAGAGACCCAGTACTTC
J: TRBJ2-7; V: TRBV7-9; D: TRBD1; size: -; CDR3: CASSLGTQRDRGKDEQYF; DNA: TGTGCCAGCAGCTTAGGGACCCAACGTGACAGGGGCAAGGACGAGCAGTACTTC
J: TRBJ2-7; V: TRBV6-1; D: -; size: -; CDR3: CASGTSYEQYF; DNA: TGTGCCAGCGGGACATCCTACGAGCAGTACTTC
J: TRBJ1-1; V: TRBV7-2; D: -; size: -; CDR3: CASSLVGTAGAGAFF; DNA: TGTGCCAGCAGCTTAGTGGGCACAGCCGGCGCAGGGGCTTTCTTT
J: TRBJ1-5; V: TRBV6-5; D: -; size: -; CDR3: CASRDSYAYNQPQHF; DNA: TGTGCCAGCAGAGACAGTTACGCCTACAATCAGCCCCAGCATTTT
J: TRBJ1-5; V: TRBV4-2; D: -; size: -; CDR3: CASSQVEGNQPQHF; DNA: TGTGCCAGCAGCCAAGTAGAGGGAAATCAGCCCCAGCATTTT
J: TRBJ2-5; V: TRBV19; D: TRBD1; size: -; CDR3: CASSIVGQGGETQYF; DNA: TGTGCCAGTAGTATTGTCGGACAGGGCGGCGAGACCCAGTACTTC
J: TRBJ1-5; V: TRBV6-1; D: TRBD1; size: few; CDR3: CASSEFQGARYVNQPQHF; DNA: TGTGCCAGCAGTGAATTTCAGGGGGCTAGATATGTCAATCAGCCCCAGCATTTT
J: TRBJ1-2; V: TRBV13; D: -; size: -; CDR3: CASSLGRGAGYGYTF; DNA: TGTGCCAGCAGCTTAGGCCGCGGGGCGGGCTATGGCTACACCTTC
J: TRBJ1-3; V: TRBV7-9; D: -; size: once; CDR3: CASSLGIGGLGNTIYF; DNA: TGTGCCAGCAGCCTAGGAATCGGCGGACTCGGAAACACCATATATTTT
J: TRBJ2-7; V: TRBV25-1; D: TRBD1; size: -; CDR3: CASSGDRAPYEQYF; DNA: TGTGCCAGCAGTGGGGACAGGGCCCCCTACGAGCAGTACTTC
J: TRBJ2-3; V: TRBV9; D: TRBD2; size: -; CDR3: CASSVSIAGGRTDTQYF; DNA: TGTGCCAGCAGCGTAAGTATAGCGGGAGGACGCACAGATACGCAGTATTTT
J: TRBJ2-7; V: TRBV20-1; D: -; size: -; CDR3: CSAGGGEQYF; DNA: TGCAGTGCGGGAGGCGGCGAGCAGTACTTC